This is a list of T cell receptor beta chains from one sample in a study of blood T cells in healthy people across ages. TCRdb used MiXCR to reprocess the 5' RACE reads, holding one entry per CDR3 protein. The table has roughly 1,800,000 distinct CDR3 sequences, roughly 50% seen once. The specimen sequenced was blood. Receptors were obtained from a woman in her forties in good health. Each CDR3 is given with its conserved first and last residue. A D gene is named only where the DNA matches it firmly.

j_gene,v_gene,d_gene,CDR3aa
TRBJ2-4,TRBV6-5,NA,CASSAPSGGPHIQYF
NA,TRBV6-2/TRBV6-3,TRBD2,CASSYVGLAVETQYF
TRBJ2-1,TRBV12-3/TRBV12-4,TRBD2,CASQKTLAGTSYEQFF
TRBJ2-7,TRBV7-7,NA,CASSQQGRSEQYF
TRBJ2-3,TRBV7-2,TRBD2,CASSLGLAGADTQYF
TRBJ2-1,TRBV7-9,TRBD2,CASSGALGSYNEQFF
TRBJ2-3,TRBV12-3/TRBV12-4,NA,CASSLGQRPSTDAEYF
TRBJ2-1,TRBV9,TRBD1,CASSKTGGQGTHNEQFF
TRBJ2-1,TRBV6-6,NA,CASTRTGTHGDEQFF
TRBJ2-1,TRBV7-3,TRBD2,CASSSLAGGLSEQFF
TRBJ1-5,TRBV12-3/TRBV12-4,NA,CASSVTGGQPQHF
TRBJ1-6,TRBV4-3,NA,CASSQGVAYNSPLHF
TRBJ2-5,TRBV13,NA,CASSSTVRGETQYF
TRBJ2-5,TRBV20-1,NA,CSAMSGNQETQYF
TRBJ1-1,TRBV11-2,NA,CASSLKWGQNTEAFF
TRBJ2-1,TRBV20-1,NA,CSARPTVAGEQFF
TRBJ1-4,TRBV4-2,NA,CASSQETEEKLFF
TRBJ2-5,TRBV7-2,NA,CASSLAQLLGETQYF
TRBJ2-1,TRBV28,NA,CASSLSSRESDNEQFF
TRBJ2-3,TRBV5-1,TRBD1,CASSLGQKISTDTQYF
TRBJ2-4,TRBV20-1,NA,CSAKEGKNIQYF
TRBJ2-7,TRBV5-1,TRBD2,CASSDGLAETYEQYF
TRBJ2-3,TRBV10-1,NA,CASSESVVNTQYF
TRBJ2-5,TRBV20-1,NA,CSASARALGTSYNEQYF
TRBJ1-5,TRBV10-3,NA,CAISESNSRYSNQPQHF
TRBJ2-1,TRBV4-2,TRBD1,CASSQGSLTGSDHEQFF
TRBJ2-1,TRBV12-3/TRBV12-4,NA,CASSLSGPVGRGETYNEQFF
TRBJ2-5,TRBV20-1,TRBD2,CSARVPGGTRKETQYF
NA,TRBV15,TRBD2,CATKFGGGPGKTQYF
TRBJ2-3,TRBV2,NA,CASSESEDSYTDTQYF
TRBJ1-4,TRBV4-1,TRBD1,CASQGATNEKLFF
TRBJ2-1,TRBV10-3,NA,CAISARDGYNEQFF
TRBJ2-1,TRBV6-1,NA,CASRTSGQRRNEQFF
TRBJ2-4,TRBV4-3,NA,CASSQDAGQINQYF
TRBJ1-5,TRBV20-1,NA,CSAQNGGTRFGNQPQHF